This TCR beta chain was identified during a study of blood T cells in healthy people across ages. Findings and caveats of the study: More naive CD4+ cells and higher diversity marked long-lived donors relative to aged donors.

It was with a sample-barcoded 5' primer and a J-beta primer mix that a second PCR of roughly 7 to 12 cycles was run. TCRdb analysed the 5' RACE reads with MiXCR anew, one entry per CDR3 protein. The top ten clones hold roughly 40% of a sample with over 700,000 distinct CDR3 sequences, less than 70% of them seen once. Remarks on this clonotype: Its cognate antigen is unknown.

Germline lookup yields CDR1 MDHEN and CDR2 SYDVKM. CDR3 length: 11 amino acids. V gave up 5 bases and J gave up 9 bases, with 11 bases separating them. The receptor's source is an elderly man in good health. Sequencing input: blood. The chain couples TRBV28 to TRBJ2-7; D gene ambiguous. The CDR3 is CASSANWGQYF. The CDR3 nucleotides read TGTGCCAGCAGTGCCAATTGGGGGCAGTACTTC.